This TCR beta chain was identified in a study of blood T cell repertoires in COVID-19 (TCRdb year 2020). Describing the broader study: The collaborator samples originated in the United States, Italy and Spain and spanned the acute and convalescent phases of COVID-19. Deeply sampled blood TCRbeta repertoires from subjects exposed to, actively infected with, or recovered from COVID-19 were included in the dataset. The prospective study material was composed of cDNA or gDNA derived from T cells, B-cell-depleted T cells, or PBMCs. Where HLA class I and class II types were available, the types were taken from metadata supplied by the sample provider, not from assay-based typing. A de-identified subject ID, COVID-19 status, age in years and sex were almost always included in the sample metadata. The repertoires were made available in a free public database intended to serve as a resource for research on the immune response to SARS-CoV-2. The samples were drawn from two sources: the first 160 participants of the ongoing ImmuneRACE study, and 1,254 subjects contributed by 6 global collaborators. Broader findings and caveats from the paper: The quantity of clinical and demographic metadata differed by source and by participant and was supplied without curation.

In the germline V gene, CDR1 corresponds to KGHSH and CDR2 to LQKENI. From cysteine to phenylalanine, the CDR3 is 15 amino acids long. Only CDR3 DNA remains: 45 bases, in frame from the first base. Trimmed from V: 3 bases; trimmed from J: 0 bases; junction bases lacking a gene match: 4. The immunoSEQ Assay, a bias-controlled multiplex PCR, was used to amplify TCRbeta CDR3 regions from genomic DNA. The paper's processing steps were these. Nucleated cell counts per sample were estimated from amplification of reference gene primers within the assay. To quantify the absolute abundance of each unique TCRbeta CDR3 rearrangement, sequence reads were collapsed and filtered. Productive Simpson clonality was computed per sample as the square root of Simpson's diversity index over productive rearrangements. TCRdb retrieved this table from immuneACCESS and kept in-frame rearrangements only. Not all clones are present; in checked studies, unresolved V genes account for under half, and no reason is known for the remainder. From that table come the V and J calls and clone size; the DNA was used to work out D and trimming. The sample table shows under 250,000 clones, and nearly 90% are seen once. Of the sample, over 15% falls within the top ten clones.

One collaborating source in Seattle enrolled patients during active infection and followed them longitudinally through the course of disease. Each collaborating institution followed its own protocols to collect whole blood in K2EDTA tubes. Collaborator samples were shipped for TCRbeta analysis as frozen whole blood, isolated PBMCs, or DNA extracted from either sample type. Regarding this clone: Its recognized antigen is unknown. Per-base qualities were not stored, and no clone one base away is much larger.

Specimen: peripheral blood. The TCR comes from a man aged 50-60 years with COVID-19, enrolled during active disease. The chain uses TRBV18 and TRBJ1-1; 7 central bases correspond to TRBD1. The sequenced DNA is TGTGCCAGCTCACCCCAGACAGGGCTGAACACTGAAGCTTTCTTT. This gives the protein CASSPQTGLNTEAFF.